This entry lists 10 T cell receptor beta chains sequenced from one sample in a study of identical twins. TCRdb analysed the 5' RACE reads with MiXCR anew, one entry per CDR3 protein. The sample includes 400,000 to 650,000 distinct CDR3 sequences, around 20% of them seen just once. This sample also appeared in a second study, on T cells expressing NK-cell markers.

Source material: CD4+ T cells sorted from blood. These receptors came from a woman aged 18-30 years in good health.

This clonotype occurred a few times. The CDR3 here is CASSFAGFGDTQYF. The CDR3 DNA reads TGTGCCAGCAGTTTTGCGGGGTTCGGAGATACGCAGTATTTT. The V and J genes are TRBV12-3 or TRBV12-4 and TRBJ2-3, with a possible D match to TRBD2 (6 bases). V lost 3 bases to trimming and J lost 5 bases, with 12 bases between them. The CDR3 has 14 residues.

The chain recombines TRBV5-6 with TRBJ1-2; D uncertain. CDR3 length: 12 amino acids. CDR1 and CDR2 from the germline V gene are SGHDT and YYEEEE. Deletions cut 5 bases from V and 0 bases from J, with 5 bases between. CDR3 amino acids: CASSKPNYGYTF. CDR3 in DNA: TGTGCCAGCAGTAAACCTAACTATGGCTACACCTTC.

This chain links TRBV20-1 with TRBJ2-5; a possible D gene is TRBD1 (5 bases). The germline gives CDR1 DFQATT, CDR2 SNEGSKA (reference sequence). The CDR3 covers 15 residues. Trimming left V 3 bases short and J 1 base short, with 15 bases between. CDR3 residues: CSASRPRGGQETQYF. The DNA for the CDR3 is TGCAGTGCTAGTAGGCCAAGGGGCGGCCAAGAGACCCAGTACTTC.

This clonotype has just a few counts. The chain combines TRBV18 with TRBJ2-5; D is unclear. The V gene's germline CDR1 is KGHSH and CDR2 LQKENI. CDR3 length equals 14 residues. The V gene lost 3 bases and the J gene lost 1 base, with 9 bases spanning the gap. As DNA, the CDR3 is TGTGCCAGCTCACCGGGCACCATCCAAGAGACCCAGTACTTC. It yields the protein CASSPGTIQETQYF.

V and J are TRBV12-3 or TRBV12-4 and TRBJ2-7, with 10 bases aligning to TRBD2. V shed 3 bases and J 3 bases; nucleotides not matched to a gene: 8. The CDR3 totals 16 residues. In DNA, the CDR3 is TGTGCCAGCAGTTTGTCACTAGCGGGATTACGCTACGAGCAGTACTTC. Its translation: CASSLSLAGLRYEQYF.

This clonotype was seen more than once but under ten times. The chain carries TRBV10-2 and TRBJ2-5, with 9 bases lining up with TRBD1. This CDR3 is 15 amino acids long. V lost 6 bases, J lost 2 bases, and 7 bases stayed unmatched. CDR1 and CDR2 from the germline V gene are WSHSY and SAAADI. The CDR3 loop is CASSEPDRGQETQYF. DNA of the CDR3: TGCGCCAGCAGCGAACCCGACAGGGGGCAAGAGACCCAGTACTTC.

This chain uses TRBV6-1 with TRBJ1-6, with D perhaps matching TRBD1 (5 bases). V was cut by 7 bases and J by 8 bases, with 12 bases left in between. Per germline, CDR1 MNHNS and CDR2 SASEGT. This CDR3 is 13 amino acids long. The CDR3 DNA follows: TGTGCCAGCACTCCAGAAGGGGATTCACCCCTCCACTTT. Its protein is CASTPEGDSPLHF.

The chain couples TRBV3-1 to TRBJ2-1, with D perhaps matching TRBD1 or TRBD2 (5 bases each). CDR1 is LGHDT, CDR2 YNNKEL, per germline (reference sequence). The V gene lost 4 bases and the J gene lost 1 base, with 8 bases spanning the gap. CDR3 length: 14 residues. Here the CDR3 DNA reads TGTGCCAGCAGCCGGGACGCTTCCTACAATGAGCAGTTCTTC. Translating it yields CASSRDASYNEQFF.

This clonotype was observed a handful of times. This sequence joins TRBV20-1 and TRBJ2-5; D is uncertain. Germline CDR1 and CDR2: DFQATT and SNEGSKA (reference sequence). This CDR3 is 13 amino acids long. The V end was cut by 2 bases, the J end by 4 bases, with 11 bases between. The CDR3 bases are TGCAGTGCTAGATTGGGCCCCGGAGAGACCCAGTACTTC. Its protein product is CSARLGPGETQYF.

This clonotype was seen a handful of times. The CDR3 region is CASSLYPGQGYEQYF. The CDR3 DNA is TGTGCCAGCAGTCTTTACCCGGGACAGGGTTACGAGCAGTACTTC. This chain connects TRBV27 to TRBJ2-7; 9 positions agree with TRBD1. The CDR3 sequence is 15 residues long. The germline V gene has CDR1 MNHEY and CDR2 SMNVEV (reference sequence). Unmatched junction bases numbered 9, after V lost 5 bases and J lost 4 bases.